Following are 13 T cell receptor beta chains from one sample sequenced in a study of T-cell reconstitution after alpha-beta-depleted transplantation in children. Preparing the TCRbeta library involved the use of unique molecular identifiers. TCRdb redid the calling of the PCR reads with MiXCR, one entry per CDR3 protein. The table has a few hundred thousand distinct CDR3 sequences, around 12% seen once; the top ten hold around 5.8%. Sequencing used PBMCs from the stem cell graft donor, obtained from the stem cell graft. Receptor source: a human donor who donated a stem cell graft to a child with combined immunodeficiency.

This clonotype was observed a few times. The genes are TRBV7-9 and TRBJ2-5, with no clear D. Germline CDR1 and CDR2: SEHNR and FQNEAQ (reference sequence). The CDR3 consists of 14 residues. Trimming left V 8 bases short and J 5 bases short, with 18 bases between. DNA for the CDR3: TGTGCCAGCCAACCGGGCCCCCTTAAGGAGACCCAGTACTTC. Its translation: CASQPGPLKETQYF.

A few counts support this clonotype. The gene calls are TRBV7-6 and TRBJ2-2; possibly TRBD1 for D (6 bases). This CDR3 has 18 residues. The germline V gene has CDR1 SGHVS and CDR2 FNYEAQ. V was clipped by 2 bases and J by 0 bases, with 16 bases between them. The CDR3 reads CASSLRVGGQSNTGELFF. The CDR3 DNA reads as TGTGCCAGCAGCTTAAGGGTAGGAGGACAGTCGAACACCGGGGAGCTGTTTTTT.

The chain employs TRBV21-1 and TRBJ2-2. TRBV21-1 counts as a pseudogene. This CDR3 contains 14 residues. CDR3 bases: TGTGCCAGCAGCAAATGGCAGAACACCGGGGAGCTGTTTTTT. Encoded protein: CASSKWQNTGELFF.

The chain is built from TRBV12-5 and TRBJ2-1; 9 nucleotides match TRBD2. The CDR3 covers 15 residues. In germline, CDR1 is LGHNT, CDR2 FRNRAP. With 1 base clipped from V and 5 bases from J, the junction kept 3 bases outside the gene matches. The CDR3 nucleotides are TGTGCTAGTGGTTTGGGACTAGCGGAGAACAATGAGCAGTTCTTC. This gives the protein CASGLGLAENNEQFF.

The gene calls are TRBV13 and TRBJ2-3; 8 bases are a match to TRBD1. Looked up from germline, CDR1 is PRHDT and CDR2 is FYEKMQ (reference sequence). J lost 0 bases, V lost 4 bases, and 15 bases had no gene match. The CDR3 is 19 amino acids. The CDR3: CASSCFSPVDRVSTDTQYF. CDR3 DNA: TGTGCCAGCAGCTGCTTTTCCCCCGTGGACAGGGTGAGCACAGATACGCAGTATTTT.

This clonotype was observed at least ten times. The chain is built from TRBV7-8 and TRBJ1-5, with D perhaps matching TRBD1 (6 bases). Trimming pared 8 bases from V and 7 bases from J, leaving 24 bases between. Germline V gene lookup returns CDR1 SGHVS and CDR2 FQNEAQ. The CDR3 has 16 residues. The CDR3 sequence is CASGKGGPGAMQPQHF. The CDR3, as DNA: TGTGCCAGCGGAAAAGGGGGGCCAGGGGCTATGCAGCCCCAGCATTTT.

In its sample, this clonotype was seen many times. The chain couples TRBV29-1 to TRBJ1-1; TRBD1 might be the D (6 bases). The CDR3 spans 13 residues. Germline V CDR1 and CDR2: SQVTM, ANQGSEA. Trimming shortened V by 5 bases and J by 5 bases, and 15 bases separated the two germline ends. The CDR3 loop reads CSVRPEGGTEAFF. The CDR3 DNA follows: TGCAGCGTTAGACCGGAGGGGGGAACTGAAGCTTTCTTT.

The table lists this clonotype with many counts. V usage is TRBV29-1 and J usage is TRBJ2-7, with 9 positions matching TRBD1. The CDR3 is 11 residues long. The ends lost 7 bases at V and 7 bases at J; junction bases unmatched: 5. CDR1 and CDR2 (germline): SQVTM, ANQGSEA. CDR3: CSAEQGAEQYF. In nucleotides, the CDR3 is TGCAGCGCCGAACAGGGGGCAGAGCAGTACTTC.

J is TRBJ2-3 and V is TRBV4-3; TRBD1 matches at 8 bases. Germline V gives CDR1 LGHNA, CDR2 YSLEER. V lost 4 bases to trimming and J lost 14 bases; unmatched junction nucleotides: 8. CDR3 length: 12 amino acids. CDR3 nucleotide sequence: TGCGCCAGCAGCCCAGGCGGGACAGGCAGGTATTTT. It encodes CASSPGGTGRYF.

This clonotype was detected a few times. The chain links TRBV20-1 to TRBJ2-5, with TRBD1 matching over 10 bases. The length of the CDR3 is 15 residues. The V gene's germline CDR1 is DFQATT and CDR2 SNEGSKA (reference sequence). V was pared by 0 bases and J by 4 bases, with 5 bases of the junction left unmatched. DNA for the CDR3: TGCAGTGCTAGAGACTGGACAGGGGGAGGAGAGACCCAGTACTTC. It specifies CSARDWTGGGETQYF.

The chain links TRBV18 to TRBJ2-7; 8 bases are shared with TRBD2. V shed 2 bases and J 4 bases; nucleotides not matched to a gene: 10. The germline V gene has CDR1 KGHSH and CDR2 LQKENI. This CDR3 comprises 16 residues. In DNA form, the CDR3 reads TGTGCCAGCTCACCAGTTTCCCCGGGACTAGTGTACGAGCAGTACTTC. Its translation: CASSPVSPGLVYEQYF.

To note about this clonotype: Germline and junction disagree at one end, which may indicate a read error. This chain joins TRBV27 and TRBJ2-7; D is perhaps TRBD2 (6 bases). This CDR3 spans 13 amino acids. Germline V CDR1 and CDR2: MNHEY, SMNVEV (reference sequence). CDR3 residues: CATSPGSFYEQYF. The CDR3 DNA reads TGTGCCACCAGTCCCGGGAGTTTCTACGAGCAGTACTTC.

In regard to this clonotype: A much bigger clone sits one base away, suggesting this may be a read error. The rearrangement joins TRBV20-1 to TRBJ2-3; D gene ambiguous. Germline loops: CDR1 DFQATT, CDR2 SNEGSKA (reference sequence). This CDR3 is 12 amino acids long. V was pared by 4 bases and J by 2 bases, with 7 bases between. CDR3 nucleotide sequence: TGCAGTGCTACAGAGAACACAGATACGCAGTATTTT. It codes for CSATENTDTQYF.